Listed below are T cell receptor beta chains from one sample, sequenced in a study of T-cell memory formation after mild COVID-19. TCRdb reprocessed the 5' RACE reads via MiXCR and lists one record per CDR3 protein. This sample has fewer than 75,000 distinct CDR3 sequences, with about 12% found just once. Specimen: PBMCs or a T cell subset sorted from them (not recorded which). The source of these receptors is a man aged 18-30 years who had mild COVID-19 (a few samples of this study predate the infection). Cell type and time point are not known. CDR3s include the opening cysteine and the closing phenylalanine or tryptophan. The D gene is left open where the match is weak. Only some rows state a clone size, as once, few, many or a class for expanded clones.

D: TRBD2
J: TRBJ2-3
size: medium-sized
V: TRBV20-1
length: 13
CDR3: CSAAGTSGDTQYF
DNA: TGCAGTGCTGCCGGGACTAGCGGGGATACGCAGTATTTT

D: NA
J: TRBJ2-1
size: NA
V: TRBV12-5
length: 15
CDR3: CASGLGSLLSNEQFF
DNA: TGTGCTAGTGGTTTGGGCAGCCTTCTCTCAAATGAGCAGTTCTTC

D: NA
J: TRBJ2-3
size: few
V: TRBV7-2
length: 16
CDR3: CASSRGPMGDTDTQYF
DNA: TGTGCCAGCAGCCGCGGGCCTATGGGAGACACAGATACGCAGTATTTT

D: TRBD1
J: TRBJ1-4
size: NA
V: TRBV11-2
length: 14
CDR3: CASRQGQSYEKLFF
DNA: TGTGCCAGCAGGCAGGGACAGTCATATGAAAAACTGTTTTTT

D: NA
J: TRBJ1-1
size: NA
V: TRBV28
length: 15
CDR3: CASSSPGQGWTEAFF
DNA: TGTGCCAGCAGTTCCCCGGGACAAGGGTGGACTGAAGCTTTCTTT

D: NA
J: TRBJ2-1
size: few
V: TRBV27
length: 16
CDR3: CASSFYPGRGWNEQFF
DNA: TGTGCCAGCAGTTTTTATCCGGGCAGGGGTTGGAATGAGCAGTTCTTC

D: TRBD2
J: TRBJ2-7
size: few
V: TRBV10-1
length: 14
CDR3: CASSEAGRPYEQYF
DNA: TGCGCCAGCAGTGAAGCGGGGAGGCCCTACGAGCAGTACTTC

D: TRBD1
J: TRBJ2-5
size: few
V: TRBV5-1
length: 14
CDR3: CASSLGTATVVQYF
DNA: TGCGCCAGCAGCTTAGGGACAGCCACGGTGGTCCAGTACTTC

D: NA
J: TRBJ1-5
size: NA
V: TRBV6-6
length: 14
CDR3: CASSDDRQYQPQHF
DNA: TGTGCCAGCAGTGATGACAGACAGTATCAGCCCCAGCATTTT

D: NA
J: TRBJ2-5
size: few
V: TRBV6-5
length: 14
CDR3: CASSLAGEQETQYF
DNA: TGTGCCAGCAGCCTTGCAGGGGAGCAAGAGACCCAGTACTTC

D: TRBD1
J: TRBJ2-3
size: NA
V: TRBV4-1
length: 16
CDR3: CASSQLVTGSTDTQYF
DNA: TGCGCCAGCAGCCAATTGGTGACAGGGAGCACAGATACGCAGTATTTT

D: NA
J: TRBJ1-6
size: few
V: TRBV27
length: 13
CDR3: CASRSGTDSPLHF
DNA: TGTGCCAGCAGGTCAGGGACGGATTCACCCCTCCACTTT

D: NA
J: TRBJ2-2
size: NA
V: TRBV5-4
length: 14
CDR3: CASSLGVATGELFF
DNA: TGTGCCAGCAGCTTGGGGGTCGCCACCGGGGAGCTGTTTTTT

D: NA
J: TRBJ1-5
size: few
V: TRBV18
length: 15
CDR3: CASSGSGASNQPQHF
DNA: TGTGCCAGCTCAGGTTCGGGGGCTAGCAATCAGCCCCAGCATTTT

D: NA
J: TRBJ1-6
size: few
V: TRBV10-1
length: 13
CDR3: CASSDGWNSPLHF
DNA: TGCGCCAGCAGTGATGGTTGGAATTCACCCCTCCACTTT

D: TRBD2
J: TRBJ2-5
size: few
V: TRBV7-2
length: 14
CDR3: CASSLAGGFETQYF
DNA: TGTGCCAGCAGTTTAGCGGGGGGGTTTGAGACCCAGTACTTC

D: NA
J: TRBJ2-3
size: NA
V: TRBV7-3
length: 15
CDR3: CASSSGSHLTDTQYF
DNA: TGTGCCAGCAGCTCCGGGTCCCATCTAACAGATACGCAGTATTTT

D: NA
J: TRBJ2-3
size: many
V: TRBV7-6
length: 15
CDR3: CASSLEGDATDTQYF
DNA: TGTGCCAGCAGCTTAGAGGGTGACGCCACAGATACGCAGTATTTT

D: NA
J: TRBJ2-7
size: NA
V: TRBV7-2
length: 14
CDR3: CASNPGRSGGEQYF
DNA: TGTGCCAGCAACCCAGGGAGGAGCGGAGGCGAGCAGTACTTC

D: TRBD2
J: TRBJ2-5
size: few
V: TRBV6-1
length: 15
CDR3: CASSELAGGSETQYF
DNA: TGTGCCAGCAGCGAACTAGCGGGGGGATCAGAGACCCAGTACTTC

D: NA
J: TRBJ1-6
size: NA
V: TRBV6-5
length: 16
CDR3: CASSYDTQSYNSPLHF
DNA: TGTGCCAGCAGTTACGACACCCAATCCTATAATTCACCCCTCCACTTT

D: NA
J: TRBJ1-4
size: few
V: TRBV30
length: 19
CDR3: CAWSTQGSIISSTNEKLFF
DNA: TGTGCCTGGAGTACACAGGGAAGTATAATCTCATCAACTAATGAAAAACTGTTTTTT

D: NA
J: TRBJ2-3
size: many
V: TRBV7-2
length: 14
CDR3: CASSLRPSTDTQYF
DNA: TGTGCCAGCAGCTTACGTCCTTCCACAGATACGCAGTATTTT

D: NA
J: TRBJ2-1
size: NA
V: TRBV11-2
length: 12
CDR3: CASSSQGHEQFF
DNA: TGTGCCAGCAGCTCCCAGGGACATGAGCAGTTCTTC